This TCR beta chain is from a study of cytomegalovirus exposure and HLA in healthy donors. The CDR3 extends over 14 amino acids. With 5 bases removed from V and 4 bases from J, the gap between germline ends came to 13 bases. CDR1 is LNHDA and CDR2 is SQIVND in the germline V gene (reference sequence). The PCR made use of 60 Vbeta and 13 Jbeta primers. Only in-frame clones appear in the TCRdb table, and some are missing; sequencing was by immunoSEQ multiplex PCR. The sample has some 130,000 clones, roughly 80% seen once. Study-wide findings and caveats: According to reports, the classifier identified cytomegalovirus status with high specificity and sensitivity. Researchers left out some V segments, among them TRBV6-2 and TRBV6-3, as indistinguishable.

Regarding this clone: The antigen remains undetermined.

The specimen was PBMCs. V usage is TRBV19 and J usage is TRBJ2-3; D unclear. This sequence originates from a man aged 30-40 years in good health and CMV-seronegative. CDR3 nucleotide sequence: TGTGCCAGTAGTCCCATAGTGAGGCCAGATACGCAGTATTTT. This encodes CASSPIVRPDTQYF.